This T cell receptor beta chain was retrieved from a study of CXCR3-negative and CXCR3-positive naive CD8 T cells. Looking at the study overall: The TRB read total, roughly 140 million, broke down to about 1.5 +/- 0.3 million reads per library.

The CDR3 totals 14 residues. Carrying UMI labels, the TRB cDNA libraries were prepared through 5' RACE. TCRdb reanalyzed the 5' RACE reads and collapses them to one entry per CDR3 protein, without DNA. The sample table sets out around 81,000 distinct CDR3 sequences. Definition of naive CD8+ T cells rested on a CD45RO-CCR7+CD27+CD95- profile. Study-level results: In cryopreserved cells, CXCR3 expression partially decreased, and fresh PBMCs were used in most assays.

About this clonotype: Its cognate antigen is unknown.

The sample comprised naive CXCR3- CD8+ T cells from blood. Subset specified: CD45RO-CCR7+CD27+CD95- naive CD8+ T cells lacking CXCR3 (TNR3-). The clonotype was recovered from a human donor in good health. Some clones in this sample may be carry-over from other donors' samples. The genes are TRBV12-3 or TRBV12-4 and TRBJ2-3; as DNA is missing, the TRBD1 call by TCRdb cannot be tested. CDR3 region: CASTHGTGPDTQYF.